Reported below is one TCR beta chain. TCRdb keeps only in-frame clones here, not all; method: immunoSEQ multiplex PCR. The sample yields about 140,000 clones, roughly nine tenths seen once. The data were taken from a study of cytomegalovirus exposure and HLA in healthy donors. This CDR3 contains 18 residues. After removal of 1 base from V and 1 base from J, the junction contained 8 bases not matched to a gene. CDR1 and CDR2 (germline): KGHSH, LQKENI. This TCR was sampled from a man aged 18 to 30 in good health and CMV-seronegative. The sample taken for sequencing was PBMCs. The V call is TRBV18, the J call TRBJ1-1, with 11 bases matching TRBD1. The CDR3 bases are TGTGCCAGCTCACCACGGGACAGGGGGTTATCCTCGAACACTGAAGCTTTCTTT. Amino acids: CASSPRDRGLSSNTEAFF.